This TCR beta chain derives from a study of control samples from healthy donors and cancer patients. This clone was seen only a few times. This CDR3 comprises 17 residues. Germline assignment: CDR1 SGHVS and CDR2 FQNEAQ. The V gene end was trimmed by 3 bases and the J gene end by 3 bases; junction bases not matched to a gene: 13. Assay: immunoSEQ multiplex PCR; the TCRdb copy retains only in-frame clones and omits some. The sample consists of 120,000 or so clones, less than 90% of them appearing once. The sequencing input was blood. This chain links TRBV7-8 with TRBJ1-1; 7 positions agree with TRBD1. This receptor was identified in a man aged 18 to 35 in good health. The CDR3: CASSLGQWLRGDTEAFF. CDR3 DNA sequence: TGTGCCAGCAGCTTGGGACAGTGGCTTCGTGGGGACACTGAAGCTTTCTTT. The full variable domain, with the rest looked up from reference TRBV7-8 and TRBJ1-1, is GAGVSQSPRYKVAKRGQDVALRCDPISGHVSLFWYQQALGQGPEFLTYFQNEAQLDKSGLPSDRFFAERPEGSVSTLKIQRTQQEDSAVYLCASSLGQWLRGDTEAFFGQGTRLTVV.